This entry lists 21 T cell receptor beta chains sequenced from one sample in a study of molecular identifiers for immune sequencing clone quantification. MiXCR was run by TCRdb on the PCR reads, yielding one entry per CDR3 protein. The sample consists of about 320,000 distinct CDR3 sequences, roughly a quarter of them appearing once. Sequenced: naive CD8+ T cells from blood, with Jurkat cell RNA spiked in. Noted subset: FACS-sorted CD8+CD4-CCR7+CD45RA+ naive T cells. Receptor source: a human donor in good health. Some libraries in this study had Jurkat cell RNA spiked in.

This clonotype was recorded at least ten times. The chain couples TRBV5-1 to TRBJ1-2, with D unclear. This CDR3 has 13 residues. The V end lost 0 bases, the J end lost 3 bases, and 6 bases lay between the germline ends. Germline V gives CDR1 SGHRS, CDR2 YFSETQ. Written as DNA, the CDR3 is TGCGCCAGCAGCTTGGAGGAGTACTATGGCTACACCTTC. It translates to CASSLEEYYGYTF.

In its sample, this clonotype was seen a few times. The V and J genes are TRBV23-1 and TRBJ1-5; D not resolved. TRBV23-1 has ORF status, its function being uncertain. V shed 5 bases and J shed 0 bases, with 11 bases lying between them. CDR3 length equals 15 residues. CDR3: CASSSSGDSNQPQHF. CDR3 DNA sequence: TGCGCCAGCAGTTCTTCCGGGGATAGCAATCAGCCCCAGCATTTT.

This clonotype showed up just a few times. V is TRBV28 and J is TRBJ2-7; 7 nucleotides line up with TRBD2. Germline CDR1 is MDHEN and CDR2 is SYDVKM. Trimming at V came to 6 bases and at J to 4 bases, leaving 12 bases not matched to a gene. The CDR3 consists of 15 residues. The CDR3 DNA is TGTGCCAGCAGAGCCGCGGGAGAGGGGTGGTACGAGCAGTACTTC. This translates into CASRAAGEGWYEQYF.

This clonotype was seen just once. Being one base from a much bigger clone, this may be a read error. The chain carries TRBV7-9 and TRBJ2-5; 12 positions agree with TRBD2. Germline V gene data show CDR1 as SEHNR and CDR2 as FQNEAQ (reference sequence). This CDR3 is 15 amino acids long. For the CDR3, the DNA is TGTGCCAGCAGCCTAGCGGGAGGGCCTTTGGAGCCCCAGTACTTC. Protein sequence: CASSLAGGPLEPQYF.

This chain connects TRBV2 to TRBJ2-7, with TRBD1 matching 8 bases. The germline V gene has CDR1 SNHLY and CDR2 FYNNEI. V was clipped by 11 bases and J by 2 bases; unmatched bases: 11. The CDR3 is 14 residues long. Here the CDR3 DNA reads TGTGCCGGAAACCGACAGGGGCACGCCTACGAGCAGTACTTC. Translated, it gives CAGNRQGHAYEQYF.

The sample holds a few counts of this clonotype. The chain carries TRBV4-3 and TRBJ1-1; 8 bases are shared with TRBD1. Trimming at V came to 0 bases and at J to 5 bases, leaving 8 bases not matched to a gene. Germline V lookup: CDR1 LGHNA, CDR2 YSLEER. This CDR3 is 16 amino acids long. The CDR3 sequence is CASSQDSQGAVTEAFF. In DNA form, the CDR3 reads TGCGCCAGCAGCCAAGACTCCCAGGGGGCGGTTACTGAAGCTTTCTTT.

In regard to this clonotype: Just one base apart from a much larger clone, this may be a read error. The chain combines TRBV13 with TRBJ1-5; maybe TRBD1 (5 bases). Germline loops: CDR1 PRHDT, CDR2 FYEKMQ (reference sequence). The CDR3 extends over 15 amino acids. Trimming stripped 1 base from V and 1 base from J, with 8 bases between. CDR3 protein: CASSLEGISNQPQHF. CDR3 DNA: TGTGCCAGCAGCTTAGAGGGGATAAGCAATCAGCCCCAGCATTTT.

The gene calls are TRBV7-9 and TRBJ2-5, with D unresolved. The CDR3 is 15 residues long. The V gene's germline CDR1 is SEHNR and CDR2 FQNEAQ (reference sequence). With 5 bases removed from V and 1 base from J, the gap between germline ends came to 14 bases. CDR3 protein: CASSPPNSFQETQYF. The CDR3 DNA reads as TGTGCCAGCAGCCCGCCTAATAGTTTCCAAGAGACCCAGTACTTC. Drawing the rest from reference TRBV7-9 and TRBJ2-5, the complete variable domain is DTGVSQNPRHKITKRGQNVTFRCDPISEHNRLYWYRQTLGQGPEFLTYFQNEAQLEKSRLLSDRFSAERPKGSFSTLEIQRTEQGDSAMYLCASSPPNSFQETQYFGPGTRLLVL.

The chain couples TRBV2 to TRBJ1-5, with 10 bases matching TRBD1. After removal of 5 bases from V and 0 bases from J, the junction contained 7 bases not matched to a gene. In germline, CDR1 is SNHLY, CDR2 FYNNEI. The CDR3 sequence is 17 residues long. The chain's CDR3 is CASSPTGTGDSNQPQHF. The CDR3 region has the DNA TGTGCCAGCAGTCCAACCGGGACAGGGGATAGCAATCAGCCCCAGCATTTT.

This clonotype has only a few counts. V usage is TRBV7-9 and J usage is TRBJ2-1; D ambiguous. This CDR3 has 14 residues. The germline V gene encodes CDR1 SEHNR and CDR2 FQNEAQ (reference sequence). Trimming cost V 8 bases and J 0 bases, with 11 bases left between them. The CDR3 sequence is CASVRQSSYNEQFF. The CDR3 DNA is TGTGCCAGCGTCAGGCAGAGCTCCTACAATGAGCAGTTCTTC.

This clonotype was seen many times. V usage is TRBV4-3 and J usage is TRBJ2-1; no reliable D call. This CDR3 contains 13 residues. The germline V gene has CDR1 LGHNA and CDR2 YSLEER. Between the trimmed V and J ends, which lost 0 bases and 7 bases, there was a span of 7 bases. CDR3 protein: CASSQDTENEQFF. CDR3 nucleotides: TGCGCCAGCAGCCAAGATACGGAGAATGAGCAGTTCTTC.

V and J are TRBV7-9 and TRBJ2-7; 8 positions agree with TRBD2. The CDR3 length is 17 residues. The germline CDR1 and CDR2 sequences are SEHNR and FQNEAQ (reference sequence). Germline trimming cut 5 bases from V and 0 bases from J; bases unmatched to any gene: 12. CDR3 loop: CASSAGSGGVNSYEQYF. The CDR3 DNA reads as TGTGCCAGCAGCGCGGGGTCCGGGGGGGTAAACTCCTACGAGCAGTACTTC.

Note on this clonotype: Possible read error: a much larger clone is one base away. The chain has TRBV7-3 and TRBJ2-7, with D tentatively TRBD1 or TRBD2 (5 bases each). V was trimmed by 3 bases and J by 3 bases, leaving 15 bases between them. Germline-derived CDR1 and CDR2 are SGHTA and FQGTGA. The CDR3 spans 15 residues. CDR3 in amino acids: CASSLGVNGFYEQYF. DNA of the CDR3: TGTGCCAGCAGCTTGGGGGTCAATGGATTCTACGAGCAGTACTTC.

This clonotype was seen at least ten times. The rearrangement joins TRBV29-1 to TRBJ2-1; maybe TRBD1 (6 bases). V lost 3 bases, J lost 0 bases, and 15 bases lay in between. From germline, CDR1 is SQVTM and CDR2 ANQGSEA. The CDR3 loop spans 16 amino acids. CDR3 loop: CSVDLKDSLSYNEQFF. DNA of the CDR3: TGCAGCGTTGATCTAAAGGACAGTCTCTCCTACAATGAGCAGTTCTTC.

This sequence joins TRBV20-1 and TRBJ2-2; D is unresolved. Germline V gene data show CDR1 as DFQATT and CDR2 as SNEGSKA (reference sequence). The CDR3 spans 15 residues. V lost 1 base and J 0 bases, leaving 9 bases between the germline ends. CDR3 protein: CSARVGGTNTGELFF. CDR3 coding DNA: TGCAGTGCTAGAGTGGGTGGGACGAACACCGGGGAGCTGTTTTTT.

This rearrangement joins TRBV19 to TRBJ2-2, with D hard to call. Germline CDR1 LNHDA, CDR2 SQIVND (reference sequence). This CDR3 has 13 residues. V shed 3 bases and J shed 6 bases, with 8 bases lying between them. In DNA form, the CDR3 reads TGTGCCAGTAGTATTGGGGTCGCCGGGGAGCTGTTTTTT. Translation gives CASSIGVAGELFF.

There are many counts of this clonotype. The CDR3 spells CASSLAEGLNEQFF. CDR3 bases: TGCGCCAGCAGCTTGGCCGAGGGCTTAAATGAGCAGTTCTTC. The chain has TRBV5-1 and TRBJ2-1; perhaps TRBD2 as D (5 bases). V lost 0 bases and J lost 7, with 11 bases in between. This CDR3 is built from 14 residues. The germline V gene encodes CDR1 SGHRS and CDR2 YFSETQ.

The sample holds one count of this clonotype. The chain couples TRBV12-3 or TRBV12-4 to TRBJ2-1; a weak D match, TRBD1 (6 bases). V dropped 8 bases and J dropped 3 bases, with 11 bases sitting between them. The CDR3 runs 13 residues. The CDR3 region is CASASGVYNEQFF. The CDR3 DNA is TGTGCCAGCGCGTCAGGGGTCTACAATGAGCAGTTCTTC.

V and J are TRBV9 and TRBJ2-5; TRBD2 matches 7 bases. The CDR3 has 18 amino acids. In germline, CDR1 is SGDLS, CDR2 YYNGEE. The trim removed 0 bases at V and 5 bases at J, leaving 16 bases unmatched. CDR3 sequence (DNA): TGTGCCAGCAGCGTAGATTGGGGGGGGGGACCCACCCTTGAGACCCAGTACTTC. Translating gives CASSVDWGGGPTLETQYF.

This chain connects TRBV7-9 to TRBJ2-1, with 10 nucleotides matching TRBD2. CDR1 is SEHNR, CDR2 FQNEAQ, per germline (reference sequence). V was clipped by 4 bases and J by 2 bases; unmatched bases: 5. The CDR3 spans 16 residues. This CDR3 is CASSSAGGGTYNEQFF. In DNA form, the CDR3 reads TGTGCCAGCAGCTCAGCGGGAGGGGGGACCTACAATGAGCAGTTCTTC.

A few counts support this clonotype. The J gene is TRBJ1-4, the V gene TRBV30; 10 positions match TRBD1. Germline CDR1 GTSNPN, CDR2 SVGIG (reference sequence). This CDR3 comprises 18 residues. The J segment lost 5 bases and the V segment lost 4 bases, leaving 16 bases of the junction unmatched. As DNA, the CDR3 is TGTGCCTGGACCCAAGCCCGGGACAGGGGCGAACGGAATGAAAAACTGTTTTTT. This translates into CAWTQARDRGERNEKLFF.